This TCR beta chain derives from a study of CD8+CD57+ T cells in acquired aplastic anemia. Study-wide context: Recorded DNA amounts for sorted CD4+ and CD8+ cells had an average of approximately 3 ug. Study-level points and caveats: Around 27 sequences, all CD8+ CDR3, were shared between patients and controls.

CD8+CD57+ cell expansion, shown by flow cytometry, had occurred in the patients selected for sequencing. Patients uniformly had severe acquired aplastic anemia. For this clonotype: Its matching antigen is unknown.

It was genomic DNA that served as the template for profiling TCR beta VDJ and CDR3. TCRdb redid the calling of the reads with MiXCR, one entry per CDR3 protein. The sample includes about 180,000 distinct CDR3 sequences, 48% seen only once; the top ten take around 13%. CDR3 length: 15 amino acids. The ends were cut back, 3 bases at V and 2 bases at J, with 13 bases in the middle. Germline CDR1 SGHTA, CDR2 FQGNSA. Sequencing input: sorted CD4+, CD8+, or CD8+CD57+ T cells (not recorded which) from PBMCs. This TCR derives from a human donor with aplastic anemia. The gene calls are TRBV7-2 and TRBJ2-5, with D possibly being TRBD1 (5 bases). This chain's CDR3 is CASSFSREKQETQYF. The CDR3 DNA follows: TGTGCCAGCAGCTTTAGCAGGGAAAAGCAAGAGACCCAGTACTTC.